One sample yielded the 29 T cell receptor beta chains listed below, sequenced in a study of robustness of blood B and T cell sequencing (dated by TCRdb to the late 2010s). TCRbeta repertoires were quantified from mRNA rather than genomic DNA, which captures expressed receptors. The library was obtained by PCR. Sequencing took place on an Illumina MiSeq. SMARTScribe reverse transcriptase and a 5' template-switch oligo, by which a universal priming site was added, were used for cDNA synthesis. The template-switch oligo carried a 12-nucleotide random unique molecular identifier (UMI) that tagged each cDNA molecule. TCRdb applied fastp at Q25 and MiXCR to the public reads, then kept only in-frame beta chains. CDR3 protein duplicates are merged, each entry listing the most common genes and DNA. The sample profile shows more than 3,500 distinct CDR3 sequences; 56% of them were found once. More than 25% of the sample lies in the top ten.

Sequencing was performed on peripheral blood. The receptors were sampled from a human donor in good health.

The rearrangement uses TRBV6-5 and TRBJ2-2; 9 nucleotides align to TRBD1. This CDR3 spans 20 amino acids. Germline CDR1 reads MNHEY; CDR2 reads SVGAGI. V shed 6 bases and J 0 bases; nucleotides not matched to a gene: 17. CDR3 loop: CASRRQGVGGPFANTGELFF. The CDR3 DNA reads TGTGCCAGCAGACGACAGGGGGTTGGGGGGCCGTTCGCGAACACCGGGGAGCTGTTTTTT.

The V call is TRBV9, the J call TRBJ1-6; 7 bases map to TRBD1. The CDR3 is 15 residues long. CDR1 is SGDLS, CDR2 YYNGEE, per germline. The J segment lost 9 bases and the V segment lost 3 bases, leaving 9 bases of the junction unmatched. CDR3 amino acids: CASSAADRVVSPLHF. As DNA, the CDR3 is TGTGCCAGCAGCGCAGCCGACAGGGTTGTTTCACCCCTCCACTTT. The full variable domain, completed using reference TRBV9 and TRBJ1-6, is DSGVTQTPKHLITATGQRVTLRCSPRSGDLSVYWYQQSLDQGLQFLIQYYNGEERAKGNILERFSAQQFPDLHSELNLSSLELGDSALYFCASSAADRVVSPLHFGNGTRLTVT.

CDR3 DNA sequence: TGTGCCAGTGCCCTATGGGGGGCAGGAAACACCATATATTTT. Encoded protein: CASALWGAGNTIYF. V and J are TRBV19 and TRBJ1-3, with D possibly being TRBD1 (6 bases). V dropped 8 bases and J dropped 4 bases, with 15 bases sitting between them. The CDR3 length is 14 residues. Germline V lookup: CDR1 LNHDA, CDR2 SQIVND (reference sequence). The complete variable domain, with remaining parts taken from reference TRBV19 and TRBJ1-3, reads DGGITQSPKYLFRKEGQNVTLSCEQNLNHDAMYWYRQDPGQGLRLIYYSQIVNDFQKGDIAEGYSVSREKKESFPLTVTSAQKNPTAFYLCASALWGAGNTIYFGEGSWLTVV.

This clonotype was seen a few times. The chain couples TRBV25-1 to TRBJ1-1; 10 bases are shared with TRBD1. With 1 base clipped from V and 1 base from J, the junction kept 6 bases outside the gene matches. The length of the CDR3 is 17 residues. CDR1 is MGHDK, CDR2 SYGVNS, per germline. CDR3 sequence: CASSELRQGAANTEAFF. The CDR3 coding sequence is TGTGCCAGCAGTGAATTGAGACAGGGGGCGGCGAACACTGAAGCTTTCTTT.

This clonotype is termed large. V gene TRBV6-5 combines with J gene TRBJ1-1; tentative D call: TRBD1 (6 bases). Between the trimmed V and J ends, which lost 3 bases and 3 bases, there was a span of 17 bases. The germline gives CDR1 MNHEY, CDR2 SVGAGI. There are 16 residues in the CDR3. CDR3: CASSYLGGGGDTEAFF. The CDR3 coding sequence is TGTGCCAGCAGTTATCTCGGAGGGGGTGGGGACACTGAAGCTTTCTTT.

This clonotype was found a few times. This chain links TRBV30 with TRBJ1-5, with 7 nucleotides matching TRBD1. V was pared by 2 bases and J by 2 bases, with 3 bases of the junction left unmatched. This CDR3 spans 14 amino acids. Germline V CDR1 and CDR2: GTSNPN, SVGIG (reference sequence). In DNA form, the CDR3 reads TGTGCCTGGAGTAGACAGGGAGGCAATCAGCCCCAGCATTTT. Encoded protein: CAWSRQGGNQPQHF.

This sequence joins TRBV3-1 and TRBJ1-1; D gene ambiguous. The CDR3 runs to 13 residues. Trimming took off 0 bases at V and 5 bases at J, with 7 bases between the two ends. Germline CDR1 LGHDT, CDR2 YNNKEL (reference sequence). The CDR3 region has the DNA TGTGCCAGCAGCCAAGATTGGTCTACTGAAGCTTTCTTT. Protein: CASSQDWSTEAFF.

This clonotype was detected a few times. The chain joins TRBV30 to TRBJ1-4, with D tentatively TRBD1 (6 bases). V lost 3 bases, J lost 6 bases, and 14 bases lay in between. Germline V gene data show CDR1 as GTSNPN and CDR2 as SVGIG (reference sequence). The CDR3 spans 14 residues. The CDR3 spells CAWSKENRDEKLFF. The CDR3 region has the DNA TGTGCCTGGAGCAAGGAGAACAGGGATGAAAAACTGTTTTTT.

The CDR3 here is CATSDSTVWQETQYF. CDR3 DNA sequence: TGTGCCACCAGTGATTCGACAGTCTGGCAAGAGACCCAGTACTTC. This chain joins TRBV24-1 and TRBJ2-5; TRBD1 is a possible D gene (5 bases). Germline CDR1 and CDR2: KGHDR and SFDVKD. Deletions cut 2 bases from V and 2 bases from J, with 11 bases between. CDR3 length equals 15 residues.

The chain links TRBV30 to TRBJ1-2, with D unresolved. The CDR3 length is 12 residues. CDR1 is GTSNPN, CDR2 SVGIG, per germline (reference sequence). The V end lost 4 bases, the J end lost 5 bases, and 11 bases lay between the germline ends. The DNA for the CDR3 is TGTGCCTGGACGCGGACTGGTTATGGCTACACCTTC. Translating it yields CAWTRTGYGYTF.

The chain employs TRBV7-2 and TRBJ2-5, with TRBD1 identical over 7 bases. J gave up 5 bases and V 5 bases, and 8 bases lay outside the gene matches. The CDR3 runs 14 residues. CDR1 and CDR2 (germline): SGHTA, FQGNSA. In DNA form, the CDR3 reads TGTGCCAGCAGCCCTAACAGGGGATCGGAGACCCAGTACTTC. Its protein product is CASSPNRGSETQYF.

This rearrangement joins TRBV12-3 or TRBV12-4 to TRBJ1-1; D is unresolved. The CDR3 is 14 amino acids. V dropped 7 bases and J dropped 6 bases, with 18 bases sitting between them. The DNA of the CDR3 is TGTGCCAGCACCCTCTCCGGACCGGCGGCTGAAGCTTTCTTT. Translation gives CASTLSGPAAEAFF.

The chain has TRBV6-1 and TRBJ2-7, with 8 bases that match TRBD2. V was pared by 2 bases and J by 5 bases, with 2 bases of the junction left unmatched. The CDR3 sequence is 13 residues long. Germline V lookup: CDR1 MNHNS, CDR2 SASEGT. The CDR3 region has the DNA TGTGCCAGCAGTGAATCGGGGGGGCACGAGCAGTACTTC. It yields the protein CASSESGGHEQYF.

The CDR3 DNA sequence: TGTGCCAGTAATGCCGCCCAATCCGGCCCTCCTAGCGGGGGGGTACGGTTCTTC. It codes for CASNAAQSGPPSGGVRFF. This chain links TRBV19 with TRBJ2-1; TRBD2 matches 12 bases. The CDR3 is made up of 18 amino acids. Germline-derived CDR1 and CDR2 are LNHDA and SQIVND (reference sequence). J lost 15 bases, V lost 7 bases, and 25 bases had no gene match.

The chain is built from TRBV15 and TRBJ1-1; 8 bases fit TRBD1. The CDR3 has 17 residues. J lost 1 base, V lost 6 bases, and 13 bases had no gene match. Germline CDR1 is LNHNV and CDR2 is YYDKDF (reference sequence). As DNA, the CDR3 is TGTGCCACCAGACGGCCCGGGACAGGATCCCAGAACACTGAAGCTTTCTTT. Its protein is CATRRPGTGSQNTEAFF.

V usage is TRBV7-8 and J usage is TRBJ1-6; possibly TRBD1 for D (6 bases). CDR3 length equals 15 residues. Trimming stripped 1 base from V and 2 bases from J, with 6 bases between. From germline, CDR1 is SGHVS and CDR2 FQNEAQ. The CDR3 sequence is CASSLEGAYNSPLHF. In DNA form, the CDR3 reads TGTGCCAGCAGCTTAGAGGGGGCCTATAATTCACCCCTCCACTTT. Variable domain in full (rest from reference TRBV7-8 and TRBJ1-6): GAGVSQSPRYKVAKRGQDVALRCDPISGHVSLFWYQQALGQGPEFLTYFQNEAQLDKSGLPSDRFFAERPEGSVSTLKIQRTQQEDSAVYLCASSLEGAYNSPLHFGNGTRLTVT.

This clonotype was detected only a few times. The rearrangement joins TRBV6-5 to TRBJ1-1; D is unclear. Looked up from germline, CDR1 is MNHEY and CDR2 is SVGAGI. Trimming shortened V by 0 bases and J by 3 bases, and 11 bases separated the two germline ends. The CDR3 loop spans 15 amino acids. CDR3 coding DNA: TGTGCCAGCAGTTACTCGACGGGGTGGTACACTGAAGCTTTCTTT. Translation gives CASSYSTGWYTEAFF.

The rearrangement joins TRBV28 to TRBJ1-2, with D perhaps TRBD1 (5 bases). V lost 6 bases and J 2 bases, leaving 13 bases between the germline ends. CDR1 and CDR2 from the germline V gene are MDHEN and SYDVKM. The CDR3 has 14 residues. The CDR3 loop reads CASSKPGRNYGYTF. DNA for the CDR3: TGTGCCAGCAGCAAGCCGGGACGGAACTATGGCTACACCTTC.

CDR3 in amino acids: CSARALGENSNQPQHF. The CDR3, as DNA: TGCAGTGCTAGAGCGTTAGGGGAGAATAGCAATCAGCCCCAGCATTTT. V is TRBV20-1 and J is TRBJ1-5, with D perhaps TRBD1 (5 bases). The germline gives CDR1 DFQATT, CDR2 SNEGSKA (reference sequence). This CDR3 is 16 amino acids long. V was pared by 1 base and J by 0 bases, with 13 bases between.

The chain carries TRBV20-1 and TRBJ2-1, with D uncertain. Per the germline V gene, CDR1 is DFQATT and CDR2 is SNEGSKA (reference sequence). The CDR3 spans 13 residues. V was cut by 3 bases and J by 8 bases, with 14 bases left in between. This CDR3 is CSARPVGRDEQFF. CDR3 nucleotides: TGCAGTGCTAGGCCCGTGGGTAGGGATGAGCAGTTCTTC.

The V call is TRBV2, the J call TRBJ1-1; D gene unclear. Germline V CDR1 and CDR2: SNHLY, FYNNEI. Trimming pared 6 bases from V and 1 base from J, leaving 12 bases between. The CDR3 is 14 amino acids. Here the CDR3 reads CASRASERNTEAFF. CDR3 DNA sequence: TGTGCCAGCAGGGCCAGCGAACGGAACACTGAAGCTTTCTTT. Using reference TRBV2 and TRBJ1-1 for the parts outside the CDR3, the full variable domain is EPEVTQTPSHQVTQMGQEVILRCVPISNHLYFYWYRQILGQKVEFLVSFYNNEISEKSEIFDDQFSVERPDGSNFTLKIRSTKLEDSAMYFCASRASERNTEAFFGQGTRLTVV.

A single count supports this clonotype. The V and J genes are TRBV4-2 and TRBJ1-1, with D hard to call. CDR3 length: 16 residues. V gave up 6 bases and J gave up 4 bases, with 21 bases separating them. Germline CDR1 LGHNA, CDR2 YNFKEQ. CDR3 DNA: TGTGCCAGCAGTTCGCGGTTGGACGGAACGTTCACTGAAGCTTTCTTT. Translating it yields CASSSRLDGTFTEAFF.

The DNA for the CDR3 is TGTGCCAGTAGTCTTCAGGGGGATGGGACTGAAGCTTTCTTT. It translates to CASSLQGDGTEAFF. J is TRBJ1-1 and V is TRBV19; 7 bases are a match to TRBD1. This CDR3 is built from 14 residues. From germline, CDR1 is LNHDA and CDR2 SQIVND (reference sequence). V lost 5 bases to trimming and J lost 5 bases; unmatched junction nucleotides: 8.

This clonotype was picked up a small number of times. J is TRBJ1-1 and V is TRBV6-1; TRBD1 is a possible D gene (5 bases). Germline V gene data show CDR1 as MNHNS and CDR2 as SASEGT. This CDR3 is built from 15 residues. Trimming pared 5 bases from V and 2 bases from J, leaving 15 bases between. CDR3 loop: CASSTGPGLNTEAFF. CDR3 coding DNA: TGTGCCAGCAGTACCGGTCCGGGGCTTAACACTGAAGCTTTCTTT.

The V call is TRBV12-3 or TRBV12-4, the J call TRBJ2-6; tentative D call: TRBD1 (6 bases). CDR3 length: 14 residues. The V end was cut by 3 bases, the J end by 11 bases, with 14 bases between. CDR3 in amino acids: CASSFRQGRYVLTF. The CDR3 nucleotides read TGTGCCAGCAGTTTTCGGCAGGGGCGTTACGTCCTGACTTTC.

This clonotype was recorded only once. The CDR3 loop is CASSYTLAGQTYEQYF. In DNA, the CDR3 is TGTGCCAGCAGTTACACCTTGGCAGGCCAGACCTACGAGCAGTACTTC. V is TRBV6-2 or TRBV6-3 and J is TRBJ2-7; no definite D call. This CDR3 region has 16 residues. Germline CDR1 reads MNHEY; CDR2 reads SVGEGT. The V end lost 2 bases, the J end lost 2 bases, and 16 bases lay between the germline ends.

By share, this clonotype counts as large. V is TRBV12-3 or TRBV12-4 and J is TRBJ1-2; TRBD1 matches 9 bases. V shed 1 base and J 5 bases; nucleotides not matched to a gene: 2. The CDR3 has 14 amino acids. CDR3 sequence (DNA): TGTGCCAGCAGTTTAGTGGGGACAGGGTATGGCTACACCTTC. Translated: CASSLVGTGYGYTF.

This clonotype has only a few counts. The chain employs TRBV5-1 and TRBJ2-3; D is tentatively TRBD1 or TRBD2 (5 bases each). This CDR3 contains 12 residues. CDR1 is SGHRS and CDR2 is YFSETQ in the germline V gene. V was clipped by 6 bases and J by 4 bases, with 9 bases between them. The DNA of the CDR3 is TGCGCCAGCAACCGAGGGGCAGATACGCAGTATTTT. It yields the protein CASNRGADTQYF.

The gene calls are TRBV2 and TRBJ1-2; 7 bases align to TRBD1. V was clipped by 8 bases and J by 2 bases; unmatched bases: 8. Germline V CDR1 and CDR2: SNHLY, FYNNEI. The CDR3 covers 14 residues. The CDR3 reads CASGKQGRNYGYTF. DNA for the CDR3: TGTGCCAGCGGTAAACAGGGGCGGAACTATGGCTACACCTTC.